This TCR beta chain was captured by sequencing in a study of beta chain features in type 1 diabetes. Study-level findings and limits: Because the template was cDNA, high-expressing cells might be over-represented.

Points on this clone: Its cognate antigen is unknown.

The CDR3 extends over 13 amino acids. Germline lookup yields CDR1 SGHAT and CDR2 FQDESV (reference sequence). Deletions cut 6 bases from V and 7 bases from J, with 12 bases between. Reverse transcription of all isolated RNA meant that expressed TCRB transcripts were sequenced. Naive, central memory and regulatory T cell samples produced a mean of approximately 3.5 million reads. Profiling relied on immunoSEQ multiplex PCR, and the TCRdb table lists in-frame clones only, not all of them. The table records 900,000 or so clones, roughly 15% of them present only once. The chain couples TRBV11-1 to TRBJ2-2; D gene uncertain. Sequenced sample: naive CD4+ T cells from blood. This TCR came from a woman between 18 and 29 years old in good health. The CDR3 DNA sequence: TGTGCCAGCAGGGGGATCTTAGACGGGGAGCTGTTTTTT. Translated: CASRGILDGELFF.